This entry is about one TCR beta chain. What it recognizes is unknown. From germline, CDR1 is SQVTM and CDR2 ANQGSEA. This CDR3 region has 13 residues. Beta-chain TCR cDNA was generated via 5'RACE template switching with UMIs. TCRdb re-called the 5' RACE reads and gives one entry per CDR3 protein, without DNA. The sample table includes 300,000 to 500,000 distinct CDR3 sequences. The data are from a study of T cells expressing NK-cell markers. Whole-study context: Serological testing identified seven of the eight sequenced donors as HCMV-seropositive and one as seronegative.

Notes on the study in general: Several donors showed dominant NKG2C+ clonotypes comprising about 1.0-7.0% of their CD8+ T cells.

The clonotype was recovered from a woman in her fifties or sixties in good health. Source material: blood T cells: a sorted CD56 or NKG2C T cell subset, CD4+ or CD8+ T cells, or bulk PBMC T cells (not recorded which). The rearrangement joins TRBV29-1 to TRBJ1-4. CDR3 in amino acids: CSVAGANEEKLFF. Complete variable domain (other parts from reference TRBV29-1 and TRBJ1-4): SAVISQKPSRDICQRGTSLTIQCQVDSQVTMMFWYRQQPGQSLTLIATANQGSEATYESGFVIDKFPISRPNLTFSTLTVSNMSPEDSSIYLCSVAGANEEKLFFGSGTQLSVL.